The 4 T cell receptor beta chains in this list originate from one sample, sequenced in a study of response to subunit inactivated influenza vaccine. Each CDR3 protein is one row after TCRdb ran MiXCR on the RT-PCR reads. There are roughly 700,000 distinct CDR3 sequences in the sample; more than 11% occur only once, and 6% to 8% lies in the top ten. This sample comprised PBMCs from blood, obtained less than 15 days before vaccination. These receptors were collected from a man aged 50 to 60 who received an inactivated influenza vaccine.

This rearrangement joins TRBV18 to TRBJ2-1; no clear D. The length of the CDR3 is 15 residues. Germline V gives CDR1 KGHSH, CDR2 LQKENI. Trimming left V 2 bases short and J 1 base short, with 9 bases between. The CDR3 region is CASSPGVGSYNEQFF. CDR3 sequence (DNA): TGTGCCAGCTCACCAGGGGTAGGATCCTACAATGAGCAGTTCTTC.

CDR3 coding DNA: TGCGCCAGCAGCCAAGATCCTGTGGTAGTTGGCAATGAAAAACTGTTTTTT. This sequence encodes CASSQDPVVVGNEKLFF. The chain joins TRBV4-3 to TRBJ1-4; D remains unclear. Between the trimmed V and J ends, which lost 0 bases and 5 bases, there was a span of 16 bases. From germline, CDR1 is LGHNA and CDR2 YSLEER. The CDR3 sequence is 17 residues long.

This clonotype has a handful of counts. This rearrangement joins TRBV7-8 to TRBJ1-3, with a possible D match to TRBD1 (6 bases). The CDR3 is 15 residues long. Trimming pared 4 bases from V and 3 bases from J, leaving 13 bases between. Per germline, CDR1 SGHVS and CDR2 FQNEAQ. The CDR3 reads CASSSTGLYGNTIYF. CDR3 nucleotide sequence: TGTGCCAGCAGCTCAACAGGGCTTTATGGAAACACCATATATTTT. The whole variable domain, remainder taken from reference TRBV7-8 and TRBJ1-3, is GAGVSQSPRYKVAKRGQDVALRCDPISGHVSLFWYQQALGQGPEFLTYFQNEAQLDKSGLPSDRFFAERPEGSVSTLKIQRTQQEDSAVYLCASSSTGLYGNTIYFGEGSWLTVV.

CDR3 residues: CASRYGDQPQHF. The CDR3 nucleotides are TGTGCCAGCAGGTACGGGGACCAGCCCCAGCATTTT. The chain is built from TRBV12-3 or TRBV12-4 and TRBJ1-5; perhaps TRBD1 as D (5 bases). This CDR3 is 12 amino acids long. With 6 bases removed from V and 7 bases from J, the gap between germline ends came to 10 bases.